The entry below describes one T cell receptor beta chain. This CDR3 spans 19 amino acids. Germline-derived CDR1 and CDR2 are SEHNR and FQNEAQ (reference sequence). J gave up 0 bases and V 4 bases, and 9 bases lay outside the gene matches. The source of the sample is a study of blood T cell repertoires in COVID-19. TCRdb's table, derived via immunoSEQ multiplex PCR, lists solely in-frame clones and lacks some. The sample lists some 150,000 clones, 70% to 85% occurring once. The chain is built from TRBV7-9 and TRBJ2-2, with 12 bases aligning to TRBD1. The clonotype was recovered from a human donor in a cohort sampled during active COVID-19. What was sequenced was peripheral blood. The CDR3 is CASSSYRDRGLPNTGELFF. The CDR3 DNA follows: TGTGCCAGCAGCTCATACCGGGACAGGGGGCTGCCGAACACCGGGGAGCTGTTTTTT.